Listed below are T cell receptor beta chains from one sample, sequenced in a study of human T cells and chemical hapten exposure. TCRdb called the RACE reads again in MiXCR, with one record for every CDR3 protein. The sample holds a few hundred thousand distinct CDR3 sequences, 4.8% seen once. The sample was whole blood, taken in connection with sensitization to the hapten diphenylcyclopropenone (DPC). The receptors were gathered from a woman between 45 and 60 years old with alopecia areata. Some clones in this sample may be carry-over from other donors' samples. Each CDR3 is given with its conserved first and last residue. Each record gives: V gene, J gene, CDR3 protein.

>TRBV9|TRBJ2-1
CASSVEPASYNEQFF
>TRBV7-3|TRBJ1-3
CASSLAPPGNTIYF
>TRBV7-9|TRBJ2-1
CASSDGTSGSNEQFF
>TRBV7-9|TRBJ2-7
CASSLVQTYEQYF
>TRBV2|TRBJ2-7
CASSVLAGGEQYF
>TRBV18|TRBJ2-3
CASSPGLVPSTDTQYF
>TRBV28|TRBJ2-1
CASSSRGQTHNEQFF
>TRBV12-3/TRBV12-4|TRBJ1-5
CASRTGVNQPQHF
>TRBV28|TRBJ2-7
CASSWTRSSYEQYF
>TRBV7-2|TRBJ2-7
CASSLGGRASEQYF
>TRBV4-1|TRBJ1-1
CASSQIGLNTEAFF
>TRBV5-1|TRBJ1-2
CASSPRRDSENGYTF
>TRBV6-2/TRBV6-3|TRBJ2-1
CASSYSIDFPSSYNEQFF
>TRBV28|TRBJ2-7
CASSSILAGTNEQYF
>TRBV27|TRBJ2-1
CASSPWTSGSNIEEDEQFF
>TRBV3-1|TRBJ1-2
CASSQVGQGDGYTF
>TRBV6-5|TRBJ1-5
CASSYSGGSNQPQHF
>TRBV6-2/TRBV6-3|TRBJ2-1
CASSYRPTSGRADEQFF
>TRBV12-3/TRBV12-4|TRBJ2-1
CASSLEGSTGYNEQFF
>TRBV5-6|TRBJ2-3
CASSPDRETDTQYF
>TRBV20-1|TRBJ2-3
CSARVASGGWADTQYF
>TRBV24-1|TRBJ2-3
CATSDLGTADTQYF
>TRBV5-4|TRBJ2-3
CASSGGRGIGSDTQYF
>TRBV30|TRBJ2-1
CAWRGRRDEQFF
>TRBV25-1|TRBJ1-2
CASSEWTDGYTF
>TRBV6-1|TRBJ1-1
CASTPRQELNTEAFF
>TRBV27|TRBJ2-7
CASSLWGPYEQYF
>TRBV6-2/TRBV6-3|TRBJ2-5
CASRHPSRYPETQYF
>TRBV20-1|TRBJ1-3
CSASHPLGSGNTIYF
>TRBV6-5|TRBJ2-1
CASSYSGLAGINEQFF
>TRBV7-2|TRBJ2-5
CASSISGTATQYF
>TRBV7-9|TRBJ1-1
CASSQTLVNTEAFF
>TRBV29-1|TRBJ1-5
CSGTTGTGSNQPQHF
>TRBV20-1|TRBJ2-1
CSARDIARTQANEQFF
>TRBV4-3|TRBJ2-5
CASSQDLGPMETQYF
>TRBV6-5|TRBJ2-3
CASSYSAGTGTDTQYF
>TRBV12-3/TRBV12-4|TRBJ2-1
CASSYWTGLNEQFF
>TRBV7-2|TRBJ2-1
CASSLANEQIF
>TRBV6-4|TRBJ2-1
CASSDSIQGSNEQFF
>TRBV19|TRBJ1-2
CASSTPGQSSGYTF
>TRBV6-1|TRBJ2-1
CASSKTGTSGPSSYNEQFF
>TRBV6-5|TRBJ1-5
CASRKGTQSNQPQHF
>TRBV18|TRBJ1-1
CASSPLMERNTEAFF
>TRBV20-1|TRBJ1-5
CSAIRQGGASNQPQHF
>TRBV7-9|TRBJ2-7
CASSSHAAISSYEQYF
>TRBV7-9|TRBJ1-4
CASSLTTEEKLFF
>TRBV6-2/TRBV6-3|TRBJ2-5
CASSLGPMRGPETQYF
>TRBV12-3/TRBV12-4|TRBJ2-4
CASSTLAGGSKNIQYF
>TRBV4-1|TRBJ2-3
CASSQGFGPRDTQYF
>TRBV7-9|TRBJ1-5
CASSSGPLGYQPQHF
>TRBV4-2|TRBJ2-3
CASSPGLAGGPDTQYF